One and the same sample provided the 22 T cell receptor beta chains below, sequenced in a study of identical twins. From the 5' RACE reads, TCRdb called clonotypes with MiXCR, one entry per CDR3 protein. The sample lists 250,000 or so distinct CDR3 sequences, roughly 7% occurring once. The sample also formed part of further work on yellow fever vaccine responses in identical twins.

The material sequenced was memory (CD45RO+) T cells sorted from blood. The receptors were sampled from a woman aged 18-35 years in good health.

This clonotype has at least ten counts. The V call is TRBV6-1, the J call TRBJ2-5; TRBD2 agrees at 9 bases. This CDR3 has 14 amino acids. Germline V gene data show CDR1 as MNHNS and CDR2 as SASEGT. V was pared by 5 bases and J by 4 bases, with 5 bases of the junction left unmatched. CDR3 loop: CASSRGGAGETQYF. In DNA form, the CDR3 reads TGTGCCAGCAGTCGCGGGGGGGCTGGAGAGACCCAGTACTTC.

The chain links TRBV5-1 to TRBJ2-7; D is possibly TRBD2 (6 bases). Trimming cost V 5 bases and J 4 bases, with 22 bases left between them. The CDR3 contains 16 residues. The V gene's germline CDR1 is SGHRS and CDR2 YFSETQ. The CDR3 coding sequence is TGCGCCAGCAGACCAGCTCCGGGACTCAATTTTTACGAGCAGTACTTC. It yields the protein CASRPAPGLNFYEQYF.

The chain combines TRBV20-1 with TRBJ1-3; perhaps TRBD1 as D (6 bases). The CDR3 runs to 13 residues. In germline, CDR1 is DFQATT, CDR2 SNEGSKA (reference sequence). This CDR3 is CSVGQTQRNTIYF. In DNA form, the CDR3 reads TGCAGCGTGGGACAAACACAACGAAACACCATATATTTT.

The J gene is TRBJ2-2, the V gene TRBV10-3; possible D gene TRBD2, 5 bases. Germline CDR1 ENHRY, CDR2 SYGVKD. The CDR3 covers 13 residues. V was trimmed by 6 bases and J by 3 bases, leaving 8 bases between them. CDR3 in amino acids: CAIRGLYTGELFF. CDR3 DNA: TGTGCCATCAGAGGACTGTACACCGGGGAGCTGTTTTTT.

This clonotype has ten or more counts. V is TRBV20-1 and J is TRBJ2-2; TRBD1 aligns across 7 bases. There are 15 residues in the CDR3. The V gene's germline CDR1 is DFQATT and CDR2 SNEGSKA (reference sequence). J was trimmed by 7 bases and V by 3 bases; bases with no gene match: 11. The CDR3 DNA follows: TGCAGTGCTAGGACGACAGGGTTGTTGGGCGGGGAGCTGTTTTTT. Translation: CSARTTGLLGGELFF.

The rearrangement links TRBV9 to TRBJ2-1; D may correspond to TRBD1 or TRBD2 (5 bases each). The ends were cut back, 3 bases at V and 9 bases at J, with 19 bases in the middle. This CDR3 contains 15 residues. Germline V lookup: CDR1 SGDLS, CDR2 YYNGEE. The CDR3 bases are TGTGCCAGCAGCGCCACCCCCTCGGCTGGGGGTGAGCAGTTCTTC. Translating gives CASSATPSAGGEQFF. Full variable domain (outside the CDR3, taken from reference TRBV9 and TRBJ2-1): DSGVTQTPKHLITATGQRVTLRCSPRSGDLSVYWYQQSLDQGLQFLIQYYNGEERAKGNILERFSAQQFPDLHSELNLSSLELGDSALYFCASSATPSAGGEQFFGPGTRLTVL.

This clonotype was seen many times. V gene TRBV20-1 combines with J gene TRBJ1-1; D gene ambiguous. The CDR3 is 13 residues long. Trimming removed 3 bases at V and 1 base at J, with 9 bases between. Germline lookup yields CDR1 DFQATT and CDR2 SNEGSKA (reference sequence). The CDR3: CSARVPANTEAFF. The CDR3 DNA follows: TGCAGTGCTAGGGTGCCAGCGAACACTGAAGCTTTCTTT.

The chain is built from TRBV10-3 and TRBJ2-3, with TRBD2 matching over 7 bases. J lost 0 bases, V lost 5 bases, and 5 bases had no gene match. From germline, CDR1 is ENHRY and CDR2 SYGVKD. The CDR3 spans 15 residues. The CDR3 loop reads CAISPSGISTDTQYF. The CDR3 DNA sequence: TGTGCCATCAGTCCTAGCGGAATTAGCACAGATACGCAGTATTTT.

As regards this clonotype: One junction end disagrees with the germline gene, perhaps due to a read error. This sequence joins TRBV10-1 and TRBJ2-2; D is perhaps TRBD2 (5 bases). Germline V gene data show CDR1 as WNHNN and CDR2 as SYGVQD (reference sequence). This CDR3 region has 13 residues. The CDR3, as DNA: TGCGCCAGCAGTGAGAGGCTCACCGGGGAGCTGTCTTTT. Its protein is CASSERLTGELSF.

The CDR3 sequence: CASSRPRTGTHVLYNEQFF. The CDR3 DNA reads TGTGCCAGCAGCCGACCTCGGACAGGGACGCATGTTTTGTACAATGAGCAGTTCTTC. V is TRBV4-2 and J is TRBJ2-1; 8 nucleotides line up with TRBD1. The CDR3 extends over 19 amino acids. Trimming removed 4 bases from V and 4 bases from J; junction bases left unmatched: 18. Looked up from germline, CDR1 is LGHNA and CDR2 is YNFKEQ.

This clonotype has only a few counts. The rearrangement uses TRBV3-1 and TRBJ1-5; the D gene is possibly TRBD1 (5 bases). The CDR3 has 14 residues. The germline gives CDR1 LGHDT, CDR2 YNNKEL (reference sequence). V lost 3 bases and J 2 bases, leaving 8 bases between the germline ends. CDR3 nucleotides: TGTGCCAGCAGCCAGGGACGGGGCAATCAGCCCCAGCATTTT. Its translation is CASSQGRGNQPQHF. Based on the CDR3 plus reference TRBV3-1 and TRBJ1-5, the full variable domain is DTAVSQTPKYLVTQMGNDKSIKCEQNLGHDTMYWYKQDSKKFLKIMFSYNNKELIINETVPNRFSPKSPDKAHLNLHINSLELGDSAVYFCASSQGRGNQPQHFGDGTRLSIL.

This clonotype was seen more than once but under ten times. The V call is TRBV7-6, the J call TRBJ2-1, with 9 nucleotides matching TRBD2. The CDR3 runs 17 residues. Germline V gene sequence: CDR1 SGHVS, CDR2 FNYEAQ. V gave up 4 bases and J gave up 3 bases; unmatched junction bases: 10. The CDR3 loop reads CASSSPTGTSSYNEQFF. In nucleotides, the CDR3 is TGTGCCAGCAGCTCTCCGACCGGGACTAGCAGCTACAATGAGCAGTTCTTC.

This clonotype was seen more than once but under ten times. This chain joins TRBV11-2 and TRBJ2-5; TRBD2 aligns across 7 bases. Germline V gives CDR1 SGHAT, CDR2 FQNNGV. Trimming at V came to 5 bases and at J to 1 base, leaving 7 bases not matched to a gene. The CDR3 length is 15 residues. In nucleotides, the CDR3 is TGTGCCAGCAGCGACCAGGGAGGGCCCCAAGAGACCCAGTACTTC. It yields the protein CASSDQGGPQETQYF.

CDR3 nucleotide sequence: TGTGCCAGCAGAAATTGGGGACTAGCGGGAGGCCAGCAAGAGACCCAGTACTTC. This codes for CASRNWGLAGGQQETQYF. The chain employs TRBV28 and TRBJ2-5; 15 nucleotides match TRBD2. The ends lost 6 bases at V and 2 bases at J; junction bases unmatched: 10. The CDR3 extends over 18 amino acids. CDR1 and CDR2 from the germline V gene are MDHEN and SYDVKM.

This sequence joins TRBV5-5 and TRBJ2-7; no clear D gene. The CDR3 consists of 14 residues. Germline assignment: CDR1 SGHKS and CDR2 YYEKEE (reference sequence). V was shortened by 1 base and J by 7 bases, with 15 bases between the two germline ends. This chain's CDR3 is CASSLPPTAKEQYV. In DNA, the CDR3 is TGTGCCAGCAGCTTGCCCCCGACGGCGAAGGAGCAGTACGTC.

This clonotype showed up many times. V gene TRBV28 combines with J gene TRBJ2-3; a possible D gene is TRBD2 (6 bases). Germline V gene lookup returns CDR1 MDHEN and CDR2 SYDVKM. The length of the CDR3 is 13 residues. V was clipped by 6 bases and J by 4 bases, with 11 bases between them. The CDR3 DNA reads TGTGCCAGCAGCCCTTCGGGGGCAGATACGCAGTATTTT. As protein: CASSPSGADTQYF.

This clonotype was found a few times. The genes are TRBV2 and TRBJ2-5; D is perhaps TRBD1 or TRBD2 (5 bases each). The V end was cut by 1 base, the J end by 4 bases, with 13 bases between. There are 15 residues in the CDR3. Germline lookup yields CDR1 SNHLY and CDR2 FYNNEI. The CDR3 spells CASSEVRGRLETQYF. CDR3 nucleotides: TGTGCCAGCAGTGAAGTGAGGGGCAGGTTAGAGACCCAGTACTTC.

The chain couples TRBV2 to TRBJ2-1, with 7 positions matching TRBD2. With 5 bases clipped from V and 8 bases from J, the junction kept 9 bases outside the gene matches. CDR1 and CDR2 from the germline V gene are SNHLY and FYNNEI. This CDR3 is built from 14 residues. This chain's CDR3 is CASSSSSGRYEQFF. CDR3 sequence (DNA): TGTGCCAGCAGTAGTTCTAGCGGACGGTATGAGCAGTTCTTC.

V usage is TRBV29-1 and J usage is TRBJ1-4; D remains unclear. Germline V gene data show CDR1 as SQVTM and CDR2 as ANQGSEA. The CDR3 sequence is 11 residues long. V was cut by 6 bases and J by 8 bases, with 10 bases left in between. CDR3 nucleotide sequence: TGCAGCGTGGGGTTAGGGGAAAAACTGTTTTTT. Its protein product is CSVGLGEKLFF.

The sample holds many counts of this clonotype. CDR3 loop: CASSLGTGRHNEQFF. The CDR3 nucleotides read TGCGCCAGCAGCTTGGGGACAGGGAGACACAATGAGCAGTTCTTC. The chain carries TRBV5-1 and TRBJ2-1, with 8 bases aligning to TRBD1. From germline, CDR1 is SGHRS and CDR2 YFSETQ. With 0 bases clipped from V and 5 bases from J, the junction kept 4 bases outside the gene matches. The CDR3 spans 15 residues.

This chain connects TRBV12-3 or TRBV12-4 to TRBJ2-5; 7 nucleotides line up with TRBD1. The CDR3 spans 13 residues. After removal of 7 bases from V and 2 bases from J, the junction contained 4 bases not matched to a gene. The CDR3 loop is CASTKTGQETQYF. The CDR3 DNA is TGTGCCAGCACTAAGACAGGGCAAGAGACCCAGTACTTC.

The chain is built from TRBV20-1 and TRBJ2-3; D is perhaps TRBD2 (6 bases). CDR1 and CDR2 (germline): DFQATT, SNEGSKA (reference sequence). This CDR3 is 20 amino acids long. The ends were cut back, 5 bases at V and 7 bases at J, with 37 bases in the middle. CDR3 sequence: CSAVPSPTSQGTGQGYTQYF. The CDR3 region has the DNA TGCAGTGCTGTCCCGAGCCCGACTTCCCAAGGGACTGGCCAGGGATATACGCAGTATTTT.